The subject of this entry is one T cell receptor (beta chain). This specimen belongs to a study of blood T cell repertoires in COVID-19. Looking at the study overall: From the United States, Italy and Spain came samples of acute and convalescent COVID-19. Sources were T cells, B-cell-depleted T cells, or PBMCs; the material itself was cDNA or gDNA.

The CDR3 totals 13 residues. The V gene's germline CDR1 is SGHRS and CDR2 YFSETQ. V trimming: 4 bases; J trimming: 3 bases; junction bases outside the gene matches: 3. Original methodology: Amplification of reference gene primers was used by the study to estimate nucleated cell counts. Clones were read by immunoSEQ multiplex PCR, and TCRdb kept only the in-frame ones, dropping some. The D gene and trimming were derived from the DNA, and the V and J assignments and clone size from that table. The table includes some 120,000 clones, around 80% detected once. This TCR was recovered from a man between 65 and 85 years old with acute or convalescent COVID-19. This chain links TRBV5-1 with TRBJ1-1, with 7 bases matching TRBD1. Sequences were obtained from peripheral blood. The CDR3 protein is CASSPDRDTEAFF. Written as DNA, the CDR3 is TGCGCCAGCAGCCCAGACAGGGACACTGAAGCTTTCTTT.